This section outlines one T cell receptor (beta chain) sequence together with its context. Its antigen is undetermined. The CDR3 covers 14 residues. Trimming took 4 bases from V and 3 from J; bases not matched to a gene: 4. Germline V gives CDR1 SGDLS, CDR2 YYNGEE. This entry belongs to a study of T cell repertoires in cytomegalovirus infection. On the study more broadly: CMV epitopes in the study were HLA-C-restricted (recently identified) and HLA-B-restricted (well studied). Regarding the study as a whole: Clonotype analysis showed dominance of the ex vivo response by HLA-C-restricted CMV-specific TCR beta clonotypes. Accumulated public TCR beta family frequency recognized individuals carrying CMV together with the relevant HLA.

MiXCR, run by TCRdb on the reads, gives a single entry per CDR3 protein. The sample includes just over 450,000 distinct CDR3 sequences, roughly 46% of them seen just once. The material was cultured PBMCs, obtained from culture after CMV antigen stimulation. This chain joins TRBV9 and TRBJ1-5, with 7 nucleotides matching TRBD1. The receptor was isolated from a human donor in good health (CMV status not recorded). Some clones in this sample may be carry-over from other donors' samples. The CDR3 DNA follows: TGTGCCAGCAGCAGGGACAGCCTCAATCAGCCCCAGCATTTT. Protein sequence: CASSRDSLNQPQHF.